These 12 T cell receptor beta chains were all obtained from the same sample, sequenced in a study of blood T cell repertoires in COVID-19. The table came from immunoSEQ multiplex PCR; TCRdb's copy has only in-frame clones and leaves some out. Among 77,000 or so clones listed, approximately 80% were seen once. The sequencing input was peripheral blood. Receptor source: a woman aged 55-75 years with acute or convalescent COVID-19.

The chain is built from TRBV10-3 and TRBJ1-3; the match to TRBD1 covers 9 bases. Germline loops: CDR1 ENHRY, CDR2 SYGVKD. Losses at the gene ends were 3 bases for V and 3 bases for J; bases not matched to a gene: 9. This CDR3 has 17 amino acids. The CDR3 reads CAISDPNRQGGGNTIYF. CDR3 DNA: TGTGCCATCAGTGACCCGAATCGACAGGGGGGTGGAAACACCATATATTTT.

The genes are TRBV6-6 and TRBJ1-5, with TRBD1 matching over 7 bases. This CDR3 spans 17 amino acids. With V trimmed by 5 bases and J by 0 bases, 10 bases remained unmatched. Germline V gene lookup returns CDR1 MNHNY and CDR2 SVGAGI (reference sequence). The CDR3 bases are TGTGCCAGCAGTCCCCCGGGACAGCTTTATAGCAATCAGCCCCAGCATTTT. It is translated as CASSPPGQLYSNQPQHF.

The chain is built from TRBV6-1 and TRBJ1-6; no definite D call. The germline CDR1 and CDR2 sequences are MNHNS and SASEGT. The CDR3 extends over 16 amino acids. Trimming pared 4 bases from V and 5 bases from J, leaving 15 bases between. The CDR3 region is CASSASRGGNNSPLHF. DNA of the CDR3: TGTGCCAGCAGTGCCTCGCGGGGTGGAAATAATTCACCCCTCCACTTT.

The sample holds a few counts of this clone. The chain uses TRBV11-2 and TRBJ1-1, with D possibly TRBD1 on 6 matching bases. Germline assignment: CDR1 SGHAT and CDR2 FQNNGV. V was cut by 3 bases and J by 5 bases, with 10 bases left in between. The CDR3 runs to 13 residues. The CDR3 sequence is CASSFGQGTEAFF. In DNA, the CDR3 is TGTGCCAGCAGCTTCGGTCAGGGGACTGAAGCTTTCTTT. The variable domain in full, with the rest retrieved from reference TRBV11-2 and TRBJ1-1, is EAGVAQSPRYKIIEKRQSVAFWCNPISGHATLYWYQQILGQGPKLLIQFQNNGVVDDSQLPKDRFSAERLKGVDSTLKIQPAKLEDSAVYLCASSFGQGTEAFFGQGTRLTVV.

The chain recombines TRBV6-5 with TRBJ1-1; 10 bases agree with TRBD1. Germline trimming cut 10 bases from V and 1 base from J; bases unmatched to any gene: 3. In germline, CDR1 is MNHEY, CDR2 SVGAGI. CDR3 length: 13 residues. The CDR3 here is CATDRGPNTEAFF. Here the CDR3 DNA reads TGTGCCACCGACAGGGGGCCGAACACTGAAGCTTTCTTT.

V usage is TRBV7-3 and J usage is TRBJ1-2; 8 nucleotides line up with TRBD1. Germline assignment: CDR1 SGHTA and CDR2 FQGTGA. The CDR3 has 18 amino acids. Losses at the gene ends were 0 bases for V and 6 bases for J; bases not matched to a gene: 15. The CDR3, as DNA: TGTGCCAGCAGCTTAACGGGAGGGACAGGTCTAAGTGTAAATGGCTACACCTTC. Its translation: CASSLTGGTGLSVNGYTF.

This sequence joins TRBV10-3 and TRBJ1-1; TRBD1 aligns across 8 bases. Germline CDR1 ENHRY, CDR2 SYGVKD. The CDR3 totals 13 residues. Unmatched junction bases numbered 3, after V lost 5 bases and J lost 4 bases. CDR3 protein: CAISKDRATEAFF. CDR3 in DNA: TGTGCCATCAGTAAGGACAGGGCCACTGAAGCTTTCTTT.

DNA of the CDR3: TGTGCCAGCAGCGCACCGATCAGGGGATCCGGGGAGCTGTTTTTT. Its translation: CASSAPIRGSGELFF. The chain recombines TRBV3-1 (or the pseudogene TRBV3-2) with TRBJ2-2; TRBD1 is a possible D gene (6 bases). The CDR3 spans 15 residues. Trimming removed 5 bases at V and 6 bases at J, with 16 bases between. In germline, CDR1 is LGHDT, CDR2 YNNKEL (reference sequence).

The chain is built from TRBV24-1 and TRBJ2-3; 10 bases align to TRBD1. From germline, CDR1 is KGHDR and CDR2 SFDVKD. The CDR3 contains 18 residues. V was clipped by 0 bases and J by 7 bases; unmatched bases: 12. CDR3 amino acids: CATSDLPGQGDPHYTQYF. The CDR3 region has the DNA TGTGCCACCAGTGATTTGCCAGGACAGGGGGACCCCCACTATACGCAGTATTTT.

The sample holds one count of this clone. The chain is built from TRBV19 and TRBJ1-2, with TRBD1 matching over 7 bases. The CDR3 is 13 residues long. V dropped 5 bases and J dropped 8; count of bases not matched to a gene: 8. CDR1 LNHDA and CDR2 SQIVND come from the germline V gene (reference sequence). The CDR3 region has the DNA TGTGCCAGTAGTGCGGGACAGACAAGCGGCTACACCTTC. Residues: CASSAGQTSGYTF.

The chain recombines TRBV6-5 with TRBJ1-2, with 8 bases identical to TRBD1. The CDR3 contains 14 residues. Per the germline V gene, CDR1 is MNHEY and CDR2 is SVGAGI. V shed 7 bases, J shed 6 bases, and the junction held 10 bases outside the gene matches. As DNA, the CDR3 is TGTGCCAGCAACGCCCAGGACAGGGCTAATGGCTACACCTTC. The encoded protein is CASNAQDRANGYTF.

The table lists this clone with a count of one. This chain connects TRBV24-1 to TRBJ1-2, with a weak D call TRBD1 (6 bases). Trimming stripped 4 bases from V and 8 bases from J, with 16 bases between. In germline, CDR1 is KGHDR, CDR2 SFDVKD. The CDR3 contains 14 residues. The CDR3 DNA reads TGTGCCACCAGTGACGCGCAGGGGCGAGAGGGCTACACCTTC. Translating gives CATSDAQGREGYTF.